This record concerns one TCR beta chain sequence. Its antigen remains unidentified. Base qualities are not recorded, but no much larger clone differs from it by a single base. These data are taken from a study of T cells of healthy individuals (dated by TCRdb to the late 2010s). Receptors were amplified or captured by 5' RACE. Sequencer: Illumina MiSeq. Starting from the raw public reads, TCRdb applied fastp trimming at Q25, assembled clones with MiXCR and retained in-frame beta chains. Each record represents a unique CDR3 protein, reported with the most common genes and DNA among its rows. In all, the sample holds fewer than 75,000 distinct CDR3 sequences, and 15% to 20% of those were seen once. Approximately 4.8% of the sample rests with the top ten. According to the germline V gene, CDR1 reads SQVTM and CDR2 reads ANQGSEA. V gives up 0 bases and J gives up 4 bases, and the segment between their germline ends measures 12 bases. Inclusive of the bounding cysteine and phenylalanine, the CDR3 is 15 residues long. Just the 45-base CDR3 DNA is kept, in frame starting at base 1.

The sequence came from a human donor in good health. Here the chain combines TRBV29-1 and TRBJ2-2; the D gene is perhaps TRBD2, from 6 matching bases. The nucleotide sequence reads TGCAGCGTTGAAGATCTCGAGGGAGGCACCGGGGAGCTGTTTTTT. It translates as CSVEDLEGGTGELFF.